The clone carrying this T cell receptor (beta chain) was observed a handful of times. Its antigen is not identified. The CDR3 is 15 amino acids. V was pared by 1 base and J by 0 bases, with 10 bases between. Per the germline V gene, CDR1 is SGHDT and CDR2 is YYEEEE. One entry per CDR3 protein, called by TCRdb with MiXCR from the RT-PCR reads. The sample has over 650,000 distinct CDR3 sequences, around 18% seen once. This entry comes from a study of response to subunit inactivated influenza vaccine. Study-level points and caveats: Authors suggested few new T cells are recruited by each seasonal influenza vaccination.

This sample comprised PBMCs from blood, obtained about 5 days after vaccination. The chain carries TRBV5-6 and TRBJ1-1; no clear D gene. This clonotype was sampled from a man aged 45-65 years who received an inactivated influenza vaccine. CDR3 nucleotides: TGTGCCAGCAGCTTGCGGCGACGGATGAACACTGAAGCTTTCTTT. It codes for CASSLRRRMNTEAFF.